Detailed here is one T cell receptor (beta chain). Its antigen is unidentified. The CDR3 contains 12 residues. Germline V gene sequence: CDR1 SNHLY, CDR2 FYNNEI. These data belong to a study of monozygotic twins with inflammatory bowel disease. Study findings and constraints: Concordance status among twins (concordant versus discordant) showed no link to repertoire similarity, possibly from limited power. Relative clonotype sharing with others was diminished in IBD patients versus healthy twins, particularly with disease activity.

TCRdb re-called the 5' RACE reads and catalogs CDR3 proteins one per entry, DNA excluded. This sample's table reports about 300,000 distinct CDR3 sequences. V is TRBV2 and J is TRBJ2-7; the D gene TCRdb calls, TRBD1, cannot be checked with no DNA. Sequenced: blood. This receptor was identified in a human donor with ulcerative colitis or Crohn's disease, or a healthy co-twin of an affected twin (not recorded which). CDR3 sequence reads: CASKTGIYEQYF.